Presented here are 31 T cell receptor beta chains from one specimen sequenced in a study of beta chain features in type 1 diabetes. These TCRs are of unknown antigen specificity. Expressed TCRB transcripts were sequenced, since all the RNA that had been isolated was reverse transcribed. Produced via immunoSEQ multiplex PCR; TCRdb's table is partial and in-frame only. Of 300,000 to 400,000 clones detected, around an eighth appear once; the ten largest clones hold 0.015%. Study-wide points: Type 1 diabetes patients had moderately but significantly shorter TCRB CDR3s in all four CD4+ subsets.

Sample: naive CD4+ T cells from blood. The receptors shown here come from a woman aged 18-35 years with type 1 diabetes.

The chain links TRBV9 to TRBJ1-2; weak D call: TRBD1 (6 bases). V shed 4 bases and J shed 2 bases, with 12 bases lying between them. CDR3 length: 14 residues. In germline, CDR1 is SGDLS, CDR2 YYNGEE. CDR3 protein: CASSLPDRNYGYTF. DNA for the CDR3: TGTGCCAGCAGCCTCCCCGACAGGAACTATGGCTACACCTTC.

This clone was counted only a few times. The V call is TRBV30, the J call TRBJ2-7; 9 bases line up with TRBD1. Trimming removed 7 bases from V and 6 bases from J; junction bases left unmatched: 10. Germline V CDR1 and CDR2: GTSNPN, SVGIG (reference sequence). The CDR3 has 13 residues. CDR3 sequence reads: CALAGTGWAEQYF. CDR3 sequence (DNA): TGTGCCTTAGCCGGGACAGGGTGGGCCGAGCAGTACTTC. The entire variable domain, with the rest obtained from reference TRBV30 and TRBJ2-7, is as follows: SQTIHQWPATLVQPVGSPLSLECTVEGTSNPNLYWYRQAAGRGLQLLFYSVGIGQISSEVPQNLSASRPQDRQFILSSKKLLLSDSGFYLCALAGTGWAEQYFGPGTRLTVT.

V gene TRBV18 combines with J gene TRBJ1-1, with D unresolved. Germline V gene sequence: CDR1 KGHSH, CDR2 LQKENI. The CDR3 totals 14 residues. Trimming removed 3 bases from V and 8 bases from J, with 16 bases in between. Written as DNA, the CDR3 is TGTGCCAGCTCACCGATGGAGGGTCCAGGAGAAGCTTTCTTT. Translating it yields CASSPMEGPGEAFF.

This clone was seen a few times. The CDR3 sequence is CASRPTGTSGYYEQYF. The CDR3 region has the DNA TGTGCCAGTAGACCCACCGGGACTAGCGGTTACTACGAGCAGTACTTC. The V gene is TRBV19, the J gene TRBJ2-7; 11 nucleotides agree with TRBD2. This CDR3 spans 16 amino acids. V trimming: 6 bases; J trimming: 3 bases; junction bases outside the gene matches: 10. Germline CDR1 reads LNHDA; CDR2 reads SQIVND (reference sequence).

This chain links TRBV11-2 with TRBJ2-1, with 8 bases that match TRBD2. The ends lost 1 base at V and 4 bases at J; junction bases unmatched: 6. This CDR3 contains 16 residues. The germline CDR1 and CDR2 sequences are SGHAT and FQNNGV. CDR3 sequence: CASSLGSGTRYNEQFF. The CDR3 DNA reads TGTGCCAGCAGCTTAGGCTCCGGGACTAGATACAATGAGCAGTTCTTC.

This clone was picked up one time. This chain links TRBV11-3 with TRBJ2-3, with D maybe TRBD2 (6 bases). The CDR3 has 13 amino acids. V lost 2 bases, J lost 9 bases, and 12 bases lay in between. Germline CDR1 reads SGHNT; CDR2 reads YENEEA. The CDR3 region is CASSLSGDLTQYF. The CDR3 DNA sequence: TGTGCCAGCAGCTTATCGGGGGACCTGACGCAGTATTTT.

The gene calls are TRBV11-3 and TRBJ2-2; 8 positions agree with TRBD2. With 5 bases clipped from V and 6 bases from J, the junction kept 2 bases outside the gene matches. Per germline, CDR1 SGHNT and CDR2 YENEEA. The CDR3 is 13 amino acids. Here the CDR3 DNA reads TGTGCCAGCAGCCGCGGGAGGCCCGGGGAGCTGTTTTTT. The encoded protein is CASSRGRPGELFF.

This clone was seen just once. V usage is TRBV5-4 and J usage is TRBJ1-2, with 11 bases fitting TRBD1. With 0 bases clipped from V and 4 bases from J, the junction kept 8 bases outside the gene matches. This CDR3 is built from 17 residues. Germline V gene lookup returns CDR1 SGHNT and CDR2 YYREEE (reference sequence). The CDR3 bases are TGTGCCAGCAGCTTGGGGACAGGGGGCGGCCGAACCTATGGCTACACCTTC. It is translated as CASSLGTGGGRTYGYTF.

This clone was counted between two and nine times. The gene calls are TRBV7-9 and TRBJ2-1; 9 bases agree with TRBD2. V was pared by 7 bases and J by 1 base, with 8 bases of the junction left unmatched. CDR1 and CDR2 (germline): SEHNR, FQNEAQ (reference sequence). The CDR3 is made up of 16 amino acids. The CDR3 loop reads CASTPREGGSYNEQFF. CDR3 nucleotides: TGTGCCAGCACCCCGCGGGAGGGTGGATCCTACAATGAGCAGTTCTTC.

This clone was found a few times. The gene calls are TRBV5-1 and TRBJ2-1; possibly TRBD1 for D (6 bases). The CDR3 covers 14 residues. The germline CDR1 and CDR2 sequences are SGHRS and YFSETQ. V was cut by 5 bases and J by 6 bases, with 15 bases left in between. CDR3 protein: CASREQGQGNEQFF. The CDR3, as DNA: TGCGCCAGCAGAGAACAGGGTCAGGGCAATGAGCAGTTCTTC.

DNA of the CDR3: TGCGCCAGCAGCTTATCTTCCGGGGGAACCGTACATGATACGCAGTATTTT. The encoded protein is CASSLSSGGTVHDTQYF. The chain carries TRBV5-1 and TRBJ2-3; tentatively, D is TRBD2 (6 bases). This CDR3 has 17 amino acids. CDR1 SGHRS and CDR2 YFSETQ come from the germline V gene. The V end was cut by 2 bases, the J end by 6 bases, with 22 bases between.

The chain employs TRBV20-1 and TRBJ2-3, with TRBD2 as a possible D gene (5 bases). This CDR3 contains 11 residues. The germline V gene encodes CDR1 DFQATT and CDR2 SNEGSKA (reference sequence). The CDR3: CSKRASATQYF. CDR3 coding DNA: TGCAGCAAGAGGGCCTCAGCTACGCAGTATTTT.

In this sample, this clone turned up a few times. The chain couples TRBV2 to TRBJ1-2, with 8 bases identical to TRBD1. From germline, CDR1 is SNHLY and CDR2 FYNNEI. This CDR3 has 12 amino acids. The V segment lost 9 bases and the J segment 3 bases; nucleotides outside the gene matches: 3. The CDR3: CASAGGHYGYTF. The DNA of the CDR3 is TGTGCCAGTGCAGGGGGCCACTATGGCTACACCTTC.

This chain links TRBV10-3 with TRBJ2-3; 13 bases fit TRBD2. Trimming at V came to 10 bases and at J to 6 bases, leaving 7 bases not matched to a gene. Germline V CDR1 and CDR2: ENHRY, SYGVKD. The CDR3 runs to 14 residues. DNA of the CDR3: TGTGCCACACTAGCGGGAGGGCCAGGGGATACGCAGTATTTT. As protein: CATLAGGPGDTQYF.

This chain uses TRBV4-1 with TRBJ2-1, with 12 bases identical to TRBD2. From germline, CDR1 is MGHRA and CDR2 YSYEKL. Trimming at V came to 0 bases and at J to 10 bases, leaving 1 base not matched to a gene. The CDR3 totals 14 residues. The chain's CDR3 is CASSQETSGREQFF. Here the CDR3 DNA reads TGCGCCAGCAGCCAAGAGACTAGCGGGAGAGAGCAGTTCTTC.

The sample holds a few counts of this clone. The V gene is TRBV28, the J gene TRBJ2-2; D uncertain. CDR3 length: 17 amino acids. V lost 1 base to trimming and J lost 3 bases, with 15 bases between them. Germline V CDR1 and CDR2: MDHEN, SYDVKM. In DNA, the CDR3 is TGTGCCAGCAGTTTATCCAGTTTATCTAGATACACCGGGGAGCTGTTTTTT. Its protein product is CASSLSSLSRYTGELFF.

This clone has only a few counts. V is TRBV28 and J is TRBJ1-2; a weak D match, TRBD1 (5 bases). V was clipped by 1 base and J by 7 bases, with 13 bases between them. CDR1 is MDHEN, CDR2 SYDVKM, per germline. The CDR3 spans 14 residues. The DNA for the CDR3 is TGTGCCAGCAGTTTATCGCAGGGCTCCGTTGGCTACACCTTC. Its protein product is CASSLSQGSVGYTF.

The rearrangement links TRBV5-1 to TRBJ2-5; D is perhaps TRBD2 (5 bases). V lost 7 bases and J 4 bases, leaving 8 bases between the germline ends. Germline V lookup: CDR1 SGHRS, CDR2 YFSETQ. CDR3 length: 11 amino acids. The CDR3: CASEGGETQYF. The CDR3 DNA reads TGCGCCAGCGAGGGCGGAGAGACCCAGTACTTC. Together with reference TRBV5-1 and TRBJ2-5, the CDR3 gives the full variable domain: KAGVTQTPRYLIKTRGQQVTLSCSPISGHRSVSWYQQTPGQGLQFLFEYFSETQRNKGNFPGRFSGRQFSNSRSEMNVSTLELGDSALYLCASEGGETQYFGPGTRLLVL.

The V call is TRBV30, the J call TRBJ2-3, with TRBD2 as a possible D gene (6 bases). The length of the CDR3 is 14 residues. The V and J ends lost 0 bases and 9 bases respectively, with 16 bases between them. Looked up from germline, CDR1 is GTSNPN and CDR2 is SVGIG (reference sequence). The DNA for the CDR3 is TGTGCCTGGAGTGTAGGCCCGCTCCGGGAGACGCAGTATTTT. This sequence encodes CAWSVGPLRETQYF.

This clone was observed many times. The rearrangement uses TRBV28 and TRBJ2-7, with D possibly being TRBD1 (5 bases). In germline, CDR1 is MDHEN, CDR2 SYDVKM. The CDR3 runs 11 residues. Trimming cost V 8 bases and J 13 bases, with 18 bases left between them. In DNA, the CDR3 is TGTGCCAGCGGTACAGGTCCCGCAGTTTACTTC. It translates to CASGTGPAVYF.

The chain links TRBV7-9 to TRBJ1-4; 7 bases align to TRBD1. The CDR3 spans 15 residues. Trimming at V came to 6 bases and at J to 2 bases, leaving 6 bases not matched to a gene. The germline gives CDR1 SEHNR, CDR2 FQNEAQ (reference sequence). CDR3 coding DNA: TGTGCCAGCAGTTCAGGGGGGACGACTAATGAAAAACTGTTTTTT. Its translation is CASSSGGTTNEKLFF.

This clone appeared a few times. The chain carries TRBV7-2 and TRBJ2-2, with 9 bases matching TRBD1. Germline loops: CDR1 SGHTA, CDR2 FQGNSA. The CDR3 covers 15 residues. V was pared by 4 bases and J by 2 bases, with 2 bases of the junction left unmatched. CDR3 protein: CASSSQGANTGELFF. DNA of the CDR3: TGTGCCAGCAGCTCACAGGGGGCCAACACCGGGGAGCTGTTTTTT.

The chain is built from TRBV20-1 and TRBJ2-7, with 11 nucleotides matching TRBD2. The V segment lost 1 base and the J segment 12 bases; nucleotides outside the gene matches: 2. The germline CDR1 and CDR2 sequences are DFQATT and SNEGSKA (reference sequence). The CDR3 contains 11 residues. The CDR3: CSARGLAGLYV. In DNA form, the CDR3 reads TGCAGTGCTAGAGGACTAGCGGGACTGTACGTC.

The CDR3 nucleotides read TGTGCCAGCAGCAAAACCGGGACTCCGCAAGAGACCCAGTACTTC. This codes for CASSKTGTPQETQYF. The chain couples TRBV7-9 to TRBJ2-5, with D perhaps matching TRBD2 (6 bases). This CDR3 spans 15 amino acids. The V gene's germline CDR1 is SEHNR and CDR2 FQNEAQ (reference sequence). Trimming took 5 bases from V and 2 from J, leaving 15 bases between them.

This clone was observed a few times. V gene TRBV19 combines with J gene TRBJ2-1, with D unresolved. This CDR3 has 13 amino acids. With 4 bases removed from V and 9 bases from J, the gap between germline ends came to 13 bases. Germline CDR1 reads LNHDA; CDR2 reads SQIVND (reference sequence). The CDR3 nucleotides are TGTGCCAGTAGTAAGACTTACGCCAGTGAGCAGTTCTTC. Amino acids: CASSKTYASEQFF.

This clone occurred a few times. The chain links TRBV5-1 to TRBJ1-5; 8 nucleotides agree with TRBD1. There are 14 residues in the CDR3. V shed 4 bases and J 6 bases; nucleotides not matched to a gene: 6. Germline V lookup: CDR1 SGHRS, CDR2 YFSETQ. CDR3 nucleotides: TGCGCCAGCAGCATATCAGGGGGCTCTCAGCCCCAGCATTTT. Protein: CASSISGGSQPQHF.

V usage is TRBV12-5 and J usage is TRBJ2-3; perhaps TRBD1 as D (6 bases). From germline, CDR1 is LGHNT and CDR2 FRNRAP. This CDR3 region has 14 residues. V dropped 5 bases and J dropped 1 base, with 10 bases sitting between them. CDR3 nucleotide sequence: TGTGCTAGTGGTACAGGGCAGGGCACAGATACGCAGTATTTT. The encoded protein is CASGTGQGTDTQYF.

The rearrangement uses TRBV18 and TRBJ2-3; 8 bases map to TRBD2. After removal of 3 bases from V and 0 bases from J, the junction contained 2 bases not matched to a gene. CDR1 is KGHSH and CDR2 is LQKENI in the germline V gene. CDR3 length equals 15 residues. CDR3 amino acids: CASSPGLGSTDTQYF. The CDR3 nucleotides read TGTGCCAGCTCACCGGGACTAGGCAGCACAGATACGCAGTATTTT.

This clone has just a few counts. This chain uses TRBV9 with TRBJ1-1, with TRBD1 identical over 9 bases. Per germline, CDR1 SGDLS and CDR2 YYNGEE. The V gene end was trimmed by 4 bases and the J gene end by 4 bases; junction bases not matched to a gene: 5. CDR3 size: 14 residues. The CDR3 DNA is TGTGCCAGCAGCCCACAGGGGGCGGCCACTGAAGCTTTCTTT. Translated: CASSPQGAATEAFF.

The chain links TRBV29-1 to TRBJ2-5; possible D gene TRBD1, 6 bases. Germline assignment: CDR1 SQVTM and CDR2 ANQGSEA. Trimming took off 6 bases at V and 1 base at J, with 15 bases between the two ends. This CDR3 is built from 14 residues. The CDR3 sequence is CSVQGGPIQETQYF. As DNA, the CDR3 is TGCAGCGTCCAAGGGGGACCCATCCAAGAGACCCAGTACTTC.

The chain recombines TRBV30 with TRBJ1-1, with 9 bases lining up with TRBD1. The CDR3 is 14 amino acids. Germline V gene data show CDR1 as GTSNPN and CDR2 as SVGIG (reference sequence). Trimming took 3 bases from V and 6 from J; bases not matched to a gene: 8. In DNA form, the CDR3 reads TGTGCCTGGAGGCCGGGACAGGGTCTTGCTGAAGCTTTCTTT. Its protein is CAWRPGQGLAEAFF.